This entry lists 27 T cell receptor beta chains sequenced from one sample in a study of T cells expressing NK-cell markers. From the 5' RACE reads, TCRdb lists one entry per CDR3 protein and no DNA. This sample's table has about 550,000 distinct CDR3 sequences. Material: blood T cells: a sorted CD56 or NKG2C T cell subset, CD4+ or CD8+ T cells, or bulk PBMC T cells (not recorded which). These receptors were obtained from a man aged 18 to 30 in good health.

The chain combines TRBV20-1 with TRBJ2-5; TCRdb indicates TRBD1, and absent DNA this call remains unverified. This CDR3 region has 13 residues. CDR1 and CDR2 (germline): DFQATT, SNEGSKA (reference sequence). The CDR3 protein is CSAEDRLEETQYF.

The rearrangement joins TRBV6-1 to TRBJ2-1; with no DNA, the TCRdb D assignment of TRBD2 cannot be verified. The length of the CDR3 is 15 residues. Germline lookup yields CDR1 MNHNS and CDR2 SASEGT. CDR3 protein: CASSPRQRGYNEQFF.

The CDR3 here is CASSPLGQKNIQYF. The V and J genes are TRBV12-3 or TRBV12-4 and TRBJ2-4; lacking DNA, the TRBD1 call made by TCRdb goes unchecked. This CDR3 has 14 amino acids.

CDR3 sequence: CASSAQIQGFMEREGLGNEQFF. The chain employs TRBV9 and TRBJ2-1; TCRdb designates TRBD2, a call that cannot be tested without DNA. This CDR3 has 22 residues. CDR1 is SGDLS, CDR2 YYNGEE, per germline.

The genes are TRBV29-1 and TRBJ1-3. The CDR3 sequence is 12 residues long. Germline CDR1 reads SQVTM; CDR2 reads ANQGSEA. CDR3 residues: CSVEPPGNTIYF.

The chain combines TRBV20-1 with TRBJ2-2; with no DNA, the TCRdb D assignment of TRBD1 cannot be verified. This CDR3 spans 14 amino acids. Germline CDR1 DFQATT, CDR2 SNEGSKA (reference sequence). The CDR3 is CSAPTDLNTGELFF.

The V gene is TRBV11-1, the J gene TRBJ2-3; TCRdb calls TRBD2, which cannot be checked without DNA. CDR3 size: 18 residues. Germline V gene sequence: CDR1 SGHAT, CDR2 FQDESV (reference sequence). The CDR3 loop reads CASSFTLGLARHTDTQYF.

This chain uses TRBV14 with TRBJ2-7; there is no DNA to check the TCRdb D call of TRBD1. Germline V CDR1 and CDR2: SGHDN, FVKESK. This CDR3 comprises 15 residues. The CDR3 reads CASSHVFSGGSEQYF. The full variable domain, completed using reference TRBV14 and TRBJ2-7, is EAGVTQFPSHSVIEKGQTVTLRCDPISGHDNLYWYRRVMGKEIKFLLHFVKESKQDESGMPNNRFLAERTGGTYSTLKVQPAELEDSGVYFCASSHVFSGGSEQYFGPGTRLTVT.

The V and J genes are TRBV6-5 and TRBJ1-1. CDR3 length: 11 residues. The germline CDR1 and CDR2 sequences are MNHEY and SVGAGI. CDR3 protein: CASSYNRKAFF.

The genes are TRBV11-2 and TRBJ2-1. CDR3 length: 11 residues. Germline loops: CDR1 SGHAT, CDR2 FQNNGV. The CDR3 is CASSERQFPFF.

The V and J genes are TRBV6-2 or TRBV6-3 and TRBJ1-5. This CDR3 contains 19 residues. CDR1 and CDR2 (germline): MNHEY, SVGEGT. CDR3: CASSYSGVPKRGGDQPQHF.

The chain employs TRBV27 and TRBJ2-3; TCRdb's D call of TRBD1 is untestable without DNA. The length of the CDR3 is 14 residues. Germline assignment: CDR1 MNHEY and CDR2 SMNVEV (reference sequence). CDR3 region: CASKRQGSTDTQYF.

CDR3 in amino acids: CASSTSPGLAGVDFNVNEQFF. The chain is built from TRBV28 and TRBJ2-1; TCRdb reports TRBD2, a call that lacks DNA to check it against. CDR3 length: 21 residues. CDR1 MDHEN and CDR2 SYDVKM come from the germline V gene. Together with reference TRBV28 and TRBJ2-1, the CDR3 gives the full variable domain: DVKVTQSSRYLVKRTGEKVFLECVQDMDHENMFWYRQDPGLGLRLIYFSYDVKMKEKGDIPEGYSVSREKKERFSLILESASTNQTSMYLCASSTSPGLAGVDFNVNEQFFGPGTRLTVL.

V gene TRBV6-5 combines with J gene TRBJ1-2; with no DNA, the TCRdb D assignment of TRBD1 cannot be verified. The V gene's germline CDR1 is MNHEY and CDR2 SVGAGI. The CDR3 is 18 amino acids. The CDR3 loop reads CASSYSIGFGTGLGGYTF.

The genes are TRBV24-1 and TRBJ2-1; TCRdb picks TRBD1, but there is no DNA to check that call. The germline V gene encodes CDR1 KGHDR and CDR2 SFDVKD. The CDR3 covers 17 residues. The CDR3 protein is CATSTAPWDSKPNEQFF.

The chain links TRBV5-1 to TRBJ1-4; TCRdb picks TRBD1, but there is no DNA to check that call. There are 15 residues in the CDR3. Germline lookup yields CDR1 SGHRS and CDR2 YFSETQ. CDR3: CASSFTGGANEKLFF.

This chain joins TRBV5-4 and TRBJ2-1; there is no DNA to check the TCRdb D call of TRBD2. Germline V gene sequence: CDR1 SGHNT, CDR2 YYREEE (reference sequence). The length of the CDR3 is 19 residues. The CDR3 spells CASSPSLLAGAHTQNEQFF.

The CDR3 loop is CASSFPGITYEQYF. The chain combines TRBV12-3 or TRBV12-4 with TRBJ2-7. The CDR3 covers 14 residues.

V gene TRBV12-3 or TRBV12-4 combines with J gene TRBJ2-1. There are 14 residues in the CDR3. CDR3 amino acids: CATKRREIYNEQFF.

The V gene is TRBV5-1, the J gene TRBJ2-5; TCRdb's D gene call, TRBD2, goes unchecked for lack of DNA. CDR1 is SGHRS, CDR2 YFSETQ, per germline. CDR3 length: 16 amino acids. The CDR3: CASSTGTSDRKETQYF. The variable domain in full, with the rest retrieved from reference TRBV5-1 and TRBJ2-5, is KAGVTQTPRYLIKTRGQQVTLSCSPISGHRSVSWYQQTPGQGLQFLFEYFSETQRNKGNFPGRFSGRQFSNSRSEMNVSTLELGDSALYLCASSTGTSDRKETQYFGPGTRLLVL.

The chain couples TRBV12-3 or TRBV12-4 to TRBJ2-2. CDR3 length: 14 residues. CDR3 amino acids: CASSLPRHTGELFF.

CDR3 sequence reads: CASGLAGGYNEQFF. The chain joins TRBV5-5 to TRBJ2-1; TCRdb outputs TRBD2, but without DNA this stays unchecked. Germline CDR1 and CDR2: SGHKS and YYEKEE (reference sequence). CDR3 length: 14 amino acids.

The chain is built from TRBV12-3 or TRBV12-4 and TRBJ2-5; TCRdb's assignment of TRBD2 cannot be checked, as there is no DNA. There are 14 residues in the CDR3. CDR3 amino acids: CASRGPSVTETQYF.

The J gene is TRBJ2-7, the V gene TRBV27. The CDR3 contains 12 residues. Germline CDR1 reads MNHEY; CDR2 reads SMNVEV (reference sequence). The CDR3 reads CASSLPGYEQYF.

The chain is built from TRBV6-5 and TRBJ2-3. Germline V gene data show CDR1 as MNHEY and CDR2 as SVGAGI. The CDR3 has 15 residues. This CDR3 reads CASSYSILATDTQYF.

The chain links TRBV18 to TRBJ2-2. Per the germline V gene, CDR1 is KGHSH and CDR2 is LQKENI. This CDR3 is built from 14 residues. CDR3: CASSPLANTGELFF.

The gene calls are TRBV7-6 and TRBJ2-5. CDR1 and CDR2 from the germline V gene are SGHVS and FNYEAQ. This CDR3 spans 13 amino acids. The CDR3 sequence: CASSSWGQETQYF.